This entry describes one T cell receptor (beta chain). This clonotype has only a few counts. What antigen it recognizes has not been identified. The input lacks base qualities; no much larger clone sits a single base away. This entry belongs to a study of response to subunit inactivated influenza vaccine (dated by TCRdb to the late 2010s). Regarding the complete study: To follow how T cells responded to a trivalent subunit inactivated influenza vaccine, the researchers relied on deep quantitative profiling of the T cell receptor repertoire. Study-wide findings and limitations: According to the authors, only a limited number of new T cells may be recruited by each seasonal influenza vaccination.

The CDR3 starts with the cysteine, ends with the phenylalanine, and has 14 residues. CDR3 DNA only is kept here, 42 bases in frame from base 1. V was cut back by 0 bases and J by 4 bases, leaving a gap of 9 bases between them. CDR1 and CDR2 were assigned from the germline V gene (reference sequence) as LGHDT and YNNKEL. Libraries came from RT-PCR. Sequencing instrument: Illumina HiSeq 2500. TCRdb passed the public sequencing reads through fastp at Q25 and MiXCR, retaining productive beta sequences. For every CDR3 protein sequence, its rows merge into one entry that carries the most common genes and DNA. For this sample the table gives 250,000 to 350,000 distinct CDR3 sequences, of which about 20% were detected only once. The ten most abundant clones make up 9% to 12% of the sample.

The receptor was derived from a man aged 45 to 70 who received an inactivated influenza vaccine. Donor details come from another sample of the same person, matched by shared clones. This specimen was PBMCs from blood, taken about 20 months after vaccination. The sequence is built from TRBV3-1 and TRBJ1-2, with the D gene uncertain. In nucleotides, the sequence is TGTGCCAGCAGCCAAGATGTTCAGCCCTATGGCTACACCTTC. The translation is CASSQDVQPYGYTF.